This paragraph covers one T cell receptor (beta chain) sequence. This sample stems from a study of blood T cell repertoires in COVID-19. The wider study: Spain, Italy and the United States supplied samples that represented acute and convalescent COVID-19. The analysed material was cDNA or gDNA that came from T cells, B-cell-depleted T cells, or PBMCs.

V was pared by 6 bases and J by 13 bases, with 6 bases of the junction left unmatched. The CDR3 sequence is 12 residues long. From germline, CDR1 is SNHLY and CDR2 FYNNEI. All enrollees were roughly 18 to 90 years old and from 20 to 30 US areas. All recovered Cohort 3 donors got two negative PCRs, got clearance, or saw symptom resolution. The method was immunoSEQ multiplex PCR; TCRdb's version includes in-frame clones alone and lacks a portion of them. Of 310,000 or so clones listed, around nine tenths were seen once; the top ten hold about 9.5%. This sequence originates from a middle-aged woman who had recovered from COVID-19. The sample taken for sequencing was PBMCs or T cells enriched from blood (not recorded which). This chain connects TRBV2 to TRBJ1-4; 9 nucleotides match TRBD1. Here the CDR3 reads CASRVTGGGLFF. Here the CDR3 DNA reads TGTGCCAGCAGGGTAACAGGGGGCGGACTGTTTTTT.